A single sample is the source of the 12 T cell receptor beta chains below, sequenced in a study of blood T cell repertoires in COVID-19. Assay: immunoSEQ multiplex PCR; the TCRdb copy retains only in-frame clones and omits some. The table has around 130,000 clones, 75% to 90% seen once. The sequenced sample consisted of PBMCs or T cells enriched from blood (not recorded which). The receptors were sampled from a woman aged 50 to 65 who had recovered from COVID-19.

This chain joins TRBV3-1 (or the pseudogene TRBV3-2) and TRBJ1-3; D perhaps matches TRBD1 (6 bases). The CDR3 is 20 residues long. V lost 4 bases and J lost 0, with 25 bases in between. CDR1 and CDR2 (germline): LGHDT, YNNKEL (reference sequence). The CDR3 here is CASSRTGGRGRVSSGNTIYF. CDR3 DNA: TGTGCCAGCAGCCGAACGGGGGGCCGGGGAAGGGTTAGCTCTGGAAACACCATATATTTT.

The genes are TRBV4-3 and TRBJ1-2; a weak D match, TRBD1 (6 bases). Trimming removed 4 bases at V and 2 bases at J, with 14 bases between. The CDR3 runs to 15 residues. Germline CDR1 and CDR2: LGHNA and YSLEER. In nucleotides, the CDR3 is TGCGCCAGCAGCCGAGAGACAGGCGCCAACTATGGCTACACCTTC. Its translation: CASSRETGANYGYTF.

J is TRBJ2-2 and V is TRBV7-2; possibly TRBD1 for D (5 bases). Trimming took off 4 bases at V and 5 bases at J, with 8 bases between the two ends. There are 13 residues in the CDR3. Looked up from germline, CDR1 is SGHTA and CDR2 is FQGNSA. The CDR3 region has the DNA TGTGCCAGCAGCTCTAAGGGGACCGGGGAGCTGTTTTTT. Protein product: CASSSKGTGELFF.

This clone was observed once. This chain uses TRBV15 with TRBJ2-3, with a tentative D call TRBD2 (5 bases). The CDR3 loop spans 15 amino acids. Trimming removed 2 bases at V and 0 bases at J, with 9 bases between. Germline V lookup: CDR1 LNHNV, CDR2 YYDKDF (reference sequence). The CDR3 protein is CATSRPAASTDTQYF. In nucleotides, the CDR3 is TGTGCCACCAGCAGACCAGCGGCTAGCACAGATACGCAGTATTTT. The full variable domain, in which reference TRBV15 and TRBJ2-3 provide the parts outside the CDR3, is DAMVIQNPRYQVTQFGKPVTLSCSQTLNHNVMYWYQQKSSQAPKLLFHYYDKDFNNEADTPDNFQSRRPNTSFCFLDIRSPGLGDTAMYLCATSRPAASTDTQYFGPGTRLTVL.

Written as DNA, the CDR3 is TGTGCCAGCCGACAGGGGGTCTCCTACGAGCAGTACTTC. Amino acids: CASRQGVSYEQYF. The chain has TRBV18 and TRBJ2-7; 9 nucleotides align to TRBD1. The CDR3 extends over 13 amino acids. The V gene end was trimmed by 8 bases and the J gene end by 0 bases; junction bases not matched to a gene: 2. Germline V gene sequence: CDR1 KGHSH, CDR2 LQKENI.

The chain couples TRBV9 to TRBJ1-3; no firm D call. Trimming left V 8 bases short and J 2 bases short, with 14 bases between. Germline CDR1 is SGDLS and CDR2 is YYNGEE. This CDR3 has 14 residues. The CDR3 loop is CARVASLAGNTIYF. The DNA for the CDR3 is TGTGCCAGGGTGGCCAGTCTGGCTGGAAACACCATATATTTT.

V and J are TRBV5-1 and TRBJ2-7; 9 bases are shared with TRBD1. J was trimmed by 6 bases and V by 6 bases; bases with no gene match: 10. Germline V gene sequence: CDR1 SGHRS, CDR2 YFSETQ. The CDR3 consists of 14 residues. CDR3 sequence: CASTPGTGNSEQYF. DNA for the CDR3: TGCGCCAGCACGCCCGGGACAGGGAACTCCGAGCAGTACTTC.

This clone was seen once. The chain uses TRBV7-2 and TRBJ2-7; 9 bases are a match to TRBD1. The germline gives CDR1 SGHTA, CDR2 FQGNSA. Trimming at V came to 3 bases and at J to 5 bases, leaving 2 bases not matched to a gene. This CDR3 has 13 amino acids. The DNA for the CDR3 is TGTGCCAGCAGCTTCTGGGACAGGGACGAGCAGTACTTC. Protein product: CASSFWDRDEQYF.

The V gene is TRBV3-1 (or the pseudogene TRBV3-2), the J gene TRBJ2-3, with TRBD2 matching 8 bases. This CDR3 is 16 amino acids long. With 4 bases clipped from V and 6 bases from J, the junction kept 12 bases outside the gene matches. The V gene's germline CDR1 is LGHDT and CDR2 YNNKEL (reference sequence). CDR3 region: CASSPTVSGGEDTQYF. As DNA, the CDR3 is TGTGCCAGCAGCCCGACCGTGAGCGGGGGAGAGGATACGCAGTATTTT.

This clone is a singleton in its sample. V is TRBV7-9 and J is TRBJ1-1; D is unclear. The CDR3 contains 13 residues. CDR1 is SEHNR and CDR2 is FQNEAQ in the germline V gene (reference sequence). With 7 bases removed from V and 1 base from J, the gap between germline ends came to 10 bases. DNA for the CDR3: TGTGCCAGCACATACTCCGGGAACACTGAAGCTTTCTTT. Amino acid sequence: CASTYSGNTEAFF.

The rearrangement links TRBV10-3 to TRBJ2-1, with D perhaps matching TRBD1 (5 bases). This CDR3 has 15 amino acids. The V gene's germline CDR1 is ENHRY and CDR2 SYGVKD. V lost 6 bases and J lost 6, with 18 bases in between. CDR3 sequence reads: CAIRAGPRMGNEQFF. The CDR3 DNA follows: TGTGCCATCAGGGCAGGGCCCCGCATGGGCAATGAGCAGTTCTTC.

The rearrangement uses TRBV19 and TRBJ2-2; 10 bases are shared with TRBD2. Germline assignment: CDR1 LNHDA and CDR2 SQIVND (reference sequence). The CDR3 spans 17 residues. V was clipped by 3 bases and J by 4 bases; unmatched bases: 8. The CDR3 protein is CASSIWLAGDFTGELFF. CDR3 bases: TGTGCCAGTAGTATTTGGCTAGCGGGGGATTTCACCGGGGAGCTGTTTTTT.